This T cell receptor beta chain originates from a study of blood T cell repertoires in COVID-19. At the level of the study: Samples of COVID-19 (acute and convalescent) were obtained from the United States, Italy and Spain. T cells, B-cell-depleted T cells, or PBMCs provided the cDNA or gDNA that served as material.

This CDR3 contains 17 residues. The germline V gene has CDR1 LNHDA and CDR2 SQIVND (reference sequence). V shed 7 bases, J shed 2 bases, and the junction held 14 bases outside the gene matches. As processed by the authors: Reference gene primer amplification in the assay estimated nucleated cell counts. Some clones are missing from TCRdb's copy, which holds only in-frame ones; the method was immunoSEQ multiplex PCR. D and trimming were read from the DNA, whereas the V and J calls and clone size are those reported in that table. The repertoire consists of 55,000 to 75,000 clones, with roughly 88% occurring once and the leading ten covering roughly 3.5%.

Sequencing input: peripheral blood. The clonotype comes from a man in his fifties with active COVID-19. The genes are TRBV19 and TRBJ1-5; 7 nucleotides line up with TRBD1. CDR3 sequence: CASTNHRGMRGNQPQHF. Written as DNA, the CDR3 is TGTGCCAGTACAAATCACAGGGGAATGCGGGGCAATCAGCCCCAGCATTTT.